These 22 T cell receptor beta chains originate from one sample sequenced in a study of cytomegalovirus exposure and HLA in healthy donors. It was with 60 Vbeta and 13 Jbeta primers that the PCR ran. Measured with immunoSEQ multiplex PCR; TCRdb has only the in-frame clones, and not every one. The table has about 160,000 clones, roughly 84% seen once; the top ten hold roughly 6.7%. Sequencing was performed on PBMCs. The receptors were gathered from a man between 50 and 59 years old in good health and CMV-seropositive.

This rearrangement joins TRBV5-1 to TRBJ2-1; 9 bases are shared with TRBD1. CDR3 length equals 14 residues. V was pared by 6 bases and J by 5 bases, with 6 bases of the junction left unmatched. In germline, CDR1 is SGHRS, CDR2 YFSETQ. For the CDR3, the DNA is TGCGCCAGCAAACGGACAGGGGTTGACAATGAGCAGTTCTTC. Encoded protein: CASKRTGVDNEQFF. Full variable domain (remainder filled in from reference TRBV5-1 and TRBJ2-1): KAGVTQTPRYLIKTRGQQVTLSCSPISGHRSVSWYQQTPGQGLQFLFEYFSETQRNKGNFPGRFSGRQFSNSRSEMNVSTLELGDSALYLCASKRTGVDNEQFFGPGTRLTVL.

The chain has TRBV9 and TRBJ1-1, with 8 bases fitting TRBD1. This CDR3 is 15 amino acids long. Germline V gene sequence: CDR1 SGDLS, CDR2 YYNGEE. The ends lost 3 bases at V and 4 bases at J; junction bases unmatched: 8. The CDR3 DNA reads TGTGCCAGCAGCGAGACAGGGGCGGTAACCACTGAAGCTTTCTTT. Translation gives CASSETGAVTTEAFF.

This chain links TRBV5-1 with TRBJ1-6; D perhaps matches TRBD1 (6 bases). The germline V and J ends were trimmed by 4 bases and 0 bases, with 14 bases remaining between them. Per the germline V gene, CDR1 is SGHRS and CDR2 is YFSETQ. The CDR3 has 17 amino acids. The CDR3 DNA sequence: TGCGCCAGCAGCGACAGGCCGAATAGCTCCTATAATTCACCCCTCCACTTT. Translated: CASSDRPNSSYNSPLHF.

This clone was recorded once. CDR3 residues: CASSLARWREQETQYF. The CDR3 DNA follows: TGTGCCAGCAGCTTAGCGAGGTGGCGGGAGCAAGAGACCCAGTACTTC. The rearrangement joins TRBV7-8 to TRBJ2-5, with 7 bases that match TRBD2. This CDR3 is built from 16 residues. The junction had 6 bases not matched to a gene; V was cut back by 0 bases and J by 2 bases. Germline values: CDR1 SGHVS, CDR2 FQNEAQ.

The gene calls are TRBV5-8 and TRBJ1-1, with a tentative D call TRBD1 (5 bases). There are 16 residues in the CDR3. With 4 bases removed from V and 2 bases from J, the gap between germline ends came to 18 bases. Germline V gene data show CDR1 as SGHTS and CDR2 as YDEGEE. CDR3 sequence: CASSRAGGFPNTEAFF. The CDR3 DNA reads TGTGCCAGCAGCCGGGCCGGGGGGTTTCCTAACACTGAAGCTTTCTTT.

The V and J genes are TRBV10-3 and TRBJ2-7; 8 positions agree with TRBD1. The germline gives CDR1 ENHRY, CDR2 SYGVKD. The V and J ends lost 5 bases and 2 bases, in that order; junction bases with no gene match: 5. The CDR3 is made up of 14 amino acids. CDR3 bases: TGTGCCATCAGTCTAGGACAGGGCCCCTACGAGCAGTACTTC. Protein sequence: CAISLGQGPYEQYF.

This clone has a handful of counts. The chain joins TRBV4-1 to TRBJ2-5, with D uncertain. Germline CDR1 and CDR2: MGHRA and YSYEKL. The CDR3 sequence is 15 residues long. V lost 0 bases and J lost 1, with 9 bases in between. This CDR3 reads CASSQDRRVQETQYF. CDR3 DNA sequence: TGCGCCAGCAGCCAAGATCGACGGGTCCAAGAGACCCAGTACTTC.

The chain combines TRBV7-3 with TRBJ2-1, with TRBD1 identical over 7 bases. The CDR3 covers 12 residues. The V segment lost 4 bases and the J segment 8 bases; nucleotides outside the gene matches: 2. CDR1 and CDR2 (germline): SGHTA, FQGTGA. The CDR3 region has the DNA TGTGCCAGCAGCTCACAGGGGTATGAGCAGTTCTTC. This encodes CASSSQGYEQFF.

V and J are TRBV30 and TRBJ2-1, with D possibly matching TRBD2 (6 bases). Germline V gives CDR1 GTSNPN, CDR2 SVGIG (reference sequence). The CDR3 contains 17 residues. V lost 8 bases, J lost 1 base, and 24 bases lay in between. In nucleotides, the CDR3 is TGTGCCCTCAAGGCCCGGGACTCCCAAAGGTCCTACAATGAGCAGTTCTTC. This encodes CALKARDSQRSYNEQFF.

The V call is TRBV5-1, the J call TRBJ1-5; D perhaps matches TRBD1 (5 bases). Germline V gene data show CDR1 as SGHRS and CDR2 as YFSETQ. V shed 3 bases and J shed 3 bases, with 7 bases lying between them. The CDR3 extends over 13 amino acids. The CDR3 nucleotides read TGCGCCAGCAGCTGGGACTTCAATCAGCCCCAGCATTTT. As protein: CASSWDFNQPQHF.

The chain combines TRBV7-2 with TRBJ1-2, with 8 bases lining up with TRBD1. After removal of 5 bases from V and 4 bases from J, the junction contained 6 bases not matched to a gene. The CDR3 is 14 amino acids. Germline V CDR1 and CDR2: SGHTA, FQGNSA. CDR3 amino acids: CASSKPGQGYGYTF. The CDR3 DNA sequence: TGTGCCAGCAGCAAACCCGGACAGGGCTATGGCTACACCTTC.

The genes are TRBV9 and TRBJ2-2; a possible D gene is TRBD2 (6 bases). The germline V gene has CDR1 SGDLS and CDR2 YYNGEE. V shed 0 bases and J shed 4 bases, with 16 bases lying between them. The CDR3 runs 17 residues. The CDR3 DNA is TGTGCCAGCAGCGTAGGGGCTTACGGGCGGGGCACCGGGGAGCTGTTTTTT. It codes for CASSVGAYGRGTGELFF.

J is TRBJ1-2 and V is TRBV27; 7 bases agree with TRBD1. Germline CDR1 reads MNHEY; CDR2 reads SMNVEV (reference sequence). Trimming took 8 bases from V and 5 from J; bases not matched to a gene: 11. The CDR3 consists of 14 residues. CDR3 in DNA: TGTGCCAGCGGGATTTACAGGGGTGAATATGGCTACACCTTC. Protein product: CASGIYRGEYGYTF.

The chain links TRBV6-5 to TRBJ1-2; D is perhaps TRBD1 (6 bases). The germline V gene encodes CDR1 MNHEY and CDR2 SVGAGI. The V end was cut by 6 bases, the J end by 3 bases, with 17 bases between. This CDR3 comprises 15 residues. The CDR3: CASRPTDRLDYGYTF. The DNA of the CDR3 is TGTGCCAGCAGGCCAACCGACAGGCTTGACTATGGCTACACCTTC.

The chain joins TRBV11-3 to TRBJ1-6; D is uncertain. The V and J ends lost 5 bases and 10 bases respectively, with 15 bases between them. This CDR3 region has 14 residues. Germline values: CDR1 SGHNT, CDR2 YENEEA. In DNA, the CDR3 is TGTGCCAGCAGCCCTACGGGGTTGGGATCACCCCTCCACTTT. As protein: CASSPTGLGSPLHF.

This rearrangement joins TRBV14 to TRBJ2-5, with D possibly TRBD2 on 6 matching bases. Germline CDR1 is SGHDN and CDR2 is FVKESK. The CDR3 extends over 14 amino acids. The V gene lost 2 bases and the J gene lost 2 bases, with 9 bases spanning the gap. The CDR3 nucleotides read TGTGCCAGCAGCCAAAGACTAGTACAAGAGACCCAGTACTTC. Translated, it gives CASSQRLVQETQYF.

A single count supports this clone. V is TRBV4-2 and J is TRBJ2-3; a possible D gene is TRBD2 (6 bases). Germline V lookup: CDR1 LGHNA, CDR2 YNFKEQ. The CDR3 spans 18 residues. V was clipped by 1 base and J by 0 bases, with 17 bases between them. The CDR3 DNA reads TGTGCCAGCAGCCAAGTGAGGGGTAGCGGACAAAGCACAGATACGCAGTATTTT. Translation gives CASSQVRGSGQSTDTQYF.

This rearrangement joins TRBV11-3 to TRBJ2-3; TRBD2 might be the D (6 bases). The CDR3 totals 15 residues. CDR1 and CDR2 from the germline V gene are SGHNT and YENEEA. V was cut by 5 bases and J by 0 bases, with 12 bases left in between. The CDR3 DNA sequence: TGTGCCAGCAGCGTCCGGGGGAAGAGCACAGATACGCAGTATTTT. It translates to CASSVRGKSTDTQYF.

The chain joins TRBV2 to TRBJ2-7; 9 nucleotides line up with TRBD1. Germline loops: CDR1 SNHLY, CDR2 FYNNEI. The CDR3 has 13 residues. Trimming removed 4 bases from V and 3 bases from J; junction bases left unmatched: 1. CDR3 loop: CASSGGQGYEQYF. The CDR3 DNA is TGTGCCAGCAGTGGGGGACAGGGCTACGAGCAGTACTTC.

This clone was recorded only once. The J gene is TRBJ2-2, the V gene TRBV5-1; 8 bases map to TRBD1. CDR1 SGHRS and CDR2 YFSETQ come from the germline V gene. CDR3 size: 15 residues. V was pared by 5 bases and J by 3 bases, with 6 bases of the junction left unmatched. The CDR3 is CASSFLTGDTGELFF. CDR3 DNA sequence: TGCGCCAGCAGTTTTTTGACAGGGGACACCGGGGAGCTGTTTTTT.

This clone was found a few times. V gene TRBV2 combines with J gene TRBJ2-3; 9 bases are a match to TRBD2. Germline values: CDR1 SNHLY, CDR2 FYNNEI. This CDR3 is 16 amino acids long. With V trimmed by 6 bases and J by 5 bases, 12 bases remained unmatched. CDR3 coding DNA: TGTGCCAGCAGCCTAGGGGGCGGGGGGGCGGGAGATACGCAGTATTTT. It codes for CASSLGGGGAGDTQYF. Variable domain in full (rest from reference TRBV2 and TRBJ2-3): EPEVTQTPSHQVTQMGQEVILRCVPISNHLYFYWYRQILGQKVEFLVSFYNNEISEKSEIFDDQFSVERPDGSNFTLKIRSTKLEDSAMYFCASSLGGGGAGDTQYFGPGTRLTVL.

CDR3 sequence (DNA): TGTGCCAGCAGCTTGGAGCAGATTTCGAACACCGGGGAGCTGTTTTTT. Its protein is CASSLEQISNTGELFF. The V call is TRBV7-9, the J call TRBJ2-2, with D unresolved. This CDR3 has 16 residues. Germline CDR1 reads SEHNR; CDR2 reads FQNEAQ (reference sequence). The germline V and J ends were trimmed by 3 bases and 0 bases, with 11 bases remaining between them.